This TCR beta chain is from a study of T cells in narcolepsy. Study findings and constraints: Blood of same and different patients, but not healthy controls, reportedly held recurring autoreactive clonotypes. Autoreactive clone sequences were missing from some blood memory CD4+ repertoires.

Per the germline V gene, CDR1 is SSHAT and CDR2 is FNYEAQ (reference sequence). The CDR3 consists of 14 residues. The assay was immunoSEQ multiplex PCR, and TCRdb's table has in-frame clones only and misses some. The sample has tens of thousands of clones; about 79% are singletons. As for this clone: What it binds is unknown. The junction departs from germline at one end; a sequencing error may be responsible.

The sample was CD45RA- memory CD4+ T cells from PBMCs. This rearrangement joins TRBV7-7 to TRBJ2-3; D is uncertain. The TCR originated in a human donor with narcolepsy. CDR3 in DNA: TGTGCTAGCAGCTTAGCCGGATACACAGATACGCAGTATTTT. Translated, it gives CASSLAGYTDTQYF.